This T cell receptor (beta chain) was obtained from a study of technical replicates of blood from several donors (dated by TCRdb to the late 2010s). With respect to this clone: Its binding antigen is unknown. Base qualities are not at hand, and no much larger clone is one base apart.

The CDR3, cysteine through phenylalanine, is 16 amino acids long. Only the CDR3 DNA is retained, 48 bases long and in frame from the first base. Trimming leaves V shorter by 5 bases and J shorter by 4 bases, with the junction holding 4 bases beyond the gene matches. According to the germline V gene (reference sequence), CDR1 reads SEHNR and CDR2 reads FQNEAQ. The receptor library was made with the immunoSEQ multiplex PCR assay. TCRdb took this table from immuneACCESS and kept in-frame rearrangements with V and J called. Such tables lack part of the clones; where checked against another copy, unresolved V genes explain under half of the gap, and the rest is unexplained. For this sample there are roughly 60,000 clones; about 88% appear just once. 5% to 6% of the sample comes from the top ten.

This receptor chain uses TRBV7-9 and TRBJ2-3; TRBD2 aligns with 15 central bases. The clonotype originates from a human donor in good health. Some clones in this sample may be carry-over from other donors' samples. The sample consisted of PBMCs. The DNA reads TGTGCCAGCAGCCTTGGACTAGCGGGAGGGGCAGATACGCAGTATTTT. Its product reads: CASSLGLAGGADTQYF.